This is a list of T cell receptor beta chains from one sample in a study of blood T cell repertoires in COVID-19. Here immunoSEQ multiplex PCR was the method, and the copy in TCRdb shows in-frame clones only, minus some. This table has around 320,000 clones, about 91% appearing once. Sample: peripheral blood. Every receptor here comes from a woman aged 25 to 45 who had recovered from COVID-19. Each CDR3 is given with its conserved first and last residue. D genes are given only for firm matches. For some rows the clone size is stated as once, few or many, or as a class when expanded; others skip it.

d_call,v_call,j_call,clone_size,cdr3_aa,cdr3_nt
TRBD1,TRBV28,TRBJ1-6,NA,CASSGDRGSPLHF,TGTGCCAGCAGTGGGGACAGGGGATCACCCCTCCACTTT
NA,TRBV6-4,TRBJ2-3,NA,CASSDGSGADTQYF,TGTGCCAGCAGTGATGGTAGCGGCGCAGATACGCAGTATTTT
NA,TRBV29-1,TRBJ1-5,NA,CSALGGANQPQHF,TGCAGCGCCCTAGGTGGTGCCAATCAGCCCCAGCATTTT
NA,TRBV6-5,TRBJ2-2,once,CASSPVFAGELFF,TGTGCCAGCAGCCCAGTTTTTGCCGGGGAGCTGTTTTTT
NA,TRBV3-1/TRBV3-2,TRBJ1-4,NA,CASSQEQNEKLFF,TGTGCCAGCAGCCAAGAACAGAATGAAAAACTGTTTTTT
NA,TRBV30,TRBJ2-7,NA,CAWSAGGEQYF,TGTGCCTGGAGTGCTGGCGGCGAGCAGTACTTC
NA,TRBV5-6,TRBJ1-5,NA,CASTSGREFSNQPQHF,TGTGCCAGCACATCTGGACGGGAGTTTAGCAATCAGCCCCAGCATTTT
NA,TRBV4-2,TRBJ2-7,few,CASGRTVLLPEQYF,TGTGCCAGCGGAAGGACAGTTCTCCTGCCCGAGCAGTACTTC
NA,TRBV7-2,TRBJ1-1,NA,CASSLSRFTEAFF,TGTGCCAGCAGCTTAAGCCGGTTCACTGAAGCTTTCTTT
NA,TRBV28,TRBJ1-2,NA,CATSPNPGSEVYCYTF,TGTGCCACCAGCCCCAACCCCGGGTCTGAGGTCTATTGCTACACCTTC
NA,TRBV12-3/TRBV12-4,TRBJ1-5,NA,CASSPSGERPQHF,TGTGCCAGCAGCCCCTCGGGGGAGAGGCCCCAGCATTTT
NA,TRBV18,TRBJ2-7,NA,CASSPAQGYEQYF,TGTGCCAGCTCACCTGCACAGGGATACGAGCAGTACTTC
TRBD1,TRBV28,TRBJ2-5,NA,CATSDREEETQYF,TGTGCCACCTCGGACAGGGAAGAAGAGACCCAGTACTTC
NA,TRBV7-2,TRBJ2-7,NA,CASSLGRGVTYEQYF,TGTGCCAGCAGCTTAGGGAGGGGAGTAACCTACGAGCAGTACTTC
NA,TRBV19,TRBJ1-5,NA,CASTPEDSYSNQPQHF,TGTGCCAGTACCCCAGAGGACTCATATAGCAATCAGCCCCAGCATTTT
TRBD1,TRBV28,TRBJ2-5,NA,CASMLRQGTWTQYF,TGTGCCAGCATGCTTCGACAGGGGACTTGGACCCAGTACTTC
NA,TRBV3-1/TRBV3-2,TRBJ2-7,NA,CASSQDLAAYEQYF,TGTGCCAGCAGCCAAGATCTTGCAGCCTACGAGCAGTACTTC
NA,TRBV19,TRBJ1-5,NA,CASSIRGGASQPQHF,TGTGCCAGTAGTATAAGGGGGGGGGCGTCTCAGCCCCAGCATTTT
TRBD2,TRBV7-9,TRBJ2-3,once,CASSLTGEGDTQYF,TGTGCCAGCAGCTTAACGGGGGAGGGAGATACGCAGTATTTT
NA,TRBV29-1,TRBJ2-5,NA,CSVGLPQETQYF,TGCAGCGTAGGACTTCCTCAAGAGACCCAGTACTTC
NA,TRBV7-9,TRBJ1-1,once,CASSRGGTEAFF,TGTGCCAGCAGCCGTGGGGGGACTGAAGCTTTCTTT
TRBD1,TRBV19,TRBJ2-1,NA,CASRPGQGYNEQFF,TGTGCCAGCCGTCCGGGACAGGGCTACAATGAGCAGTTCTTC
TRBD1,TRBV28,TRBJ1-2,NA,CASSPGQGGGYGYTF,TGTGCCAGCAGTCCTGGACAGGGGGGTGGTTATGGCTACACCTTC
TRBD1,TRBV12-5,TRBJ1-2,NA,CASGPNPDREYGYTF,TGTGCTAGTGGTCCGAACCCGGACAGGGAATATGGCTACACCTTC
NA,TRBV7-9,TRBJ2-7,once,CASSLSGVLSYEQYF,TGTGCCAGCAGCCTCTCAGGGGTCCTCTCCTACGAGCAGTACTTC
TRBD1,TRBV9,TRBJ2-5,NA,CASSEGQQETQYF,TGTGCCAGCAGCGAGGGACAGCAAGAGACCCAGTACTTC
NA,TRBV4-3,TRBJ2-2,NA,CASSHEANTGELFF,TGCGCCAGCAGCCATGAGGCCAACACCGGGGAGCTGTTTTTT
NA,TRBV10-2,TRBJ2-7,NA,CASSSNRGEQYF,TGCGCCAGCAGTTCAAATAGGGGCGAGCAGTACTTC
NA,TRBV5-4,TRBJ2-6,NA,CASSLGFSGGANVLTF,TGTGCCAGCAGCTTAGGATTTTCGGGAGGGGCCAACGTCCTGACTTTC
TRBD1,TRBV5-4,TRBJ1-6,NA,CASSSNKQGWGSPLHF,TGTGCCAGCAGCTCGAACAAACAGGGGTGGGGGTCACCCCTCCACTTT
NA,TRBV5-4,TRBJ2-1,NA,CASSPLEPLNEQFF,TGTGCCAGCAGCCCACTAGAACCCCTCAATGAGCAGTTCTTC
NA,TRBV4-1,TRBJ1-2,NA,CASSQVTRGGLNYGYTF,TGCGCCAGCAGCCAAGTAACTCGGGGGGGTTTAAACTATGGCTACACCTTC